The 6 T cell receptor beta chains below come from one sample, sequenced in a study of beta chain features in type 1 diabetes. Notes on the study in general: For Type 1 diabetes patients, all four CD4+ subsets carried TCRB CDR3s that were moderately but significantly shorter.

Of the isolated RNA, all was reverse transcribed, and so the sequenced material was expressed TCRB transcripts. Sequencing used immunoSEQ multiplex PCR; TCRdb keeps in-frame clones, though not all of them. The data hold about 340,000 clones, with around 8.5% observed a single time. Antigens for these TCRs are unknown. Sample: central memory CD4+ T cells from blood. These receptors were collected from a man aged 30-40 years with type 1 diabetes.

The chain is built from TRBV7-2 and TRBJ2-7; 8 nucleotides match TRBD1. With V trimmed by 5 bases and J by 4 bases, 7 bases remained unmatched. The CDR3 loop spans 14 amino acids. Germline V gene sequence: CDR1 SGHTA, CDR2 FQGNSA. The CDR3 DNA reads as TGTGCCAGCAGCAACCGGGACAGGAGTTACGAGCAGTACTTC. It encodes CASSNRDRSYEQYF. Drawing the rest from reference TRBV7-2 and TRBJ2-7, the complete variable domain is GAGVSQSPSNKVTEKGKDVELRCDPISGHTALYWYRQSLGQGLEFLIYFQGNSAPDKSGLPSDRFSAERTGGSVSTLTIQRTQQEDSAVYLCASSNRDRSYEQYFGPGTRLTVT.

This clone has only one observation. This chain links TRBV18 with TRBJ2-1, with 11 nucleotides matching TRBD1. The CDR3 sequence is 16 residues long. CDR1 is KGHSH and CDR2 is LQKENI in the germline V gene. The trim removed 3 bases at V and 5 bases at J, leaving 6 bases unmatched. The CDR3 loop reads CASSPIPGQGDNEQFF. Written as DNA, the CDR3 is TGTGCCAGCTCACCCATCCCGGGACAGGGGGACAATGAGCAGTTCTTC.

This clone turned up a few times. This chain joins TRBV14 and TRBJ2-3; D perhaps matches TRBD1 (5 bases). The CDR3 loop spans 13 amino acids. Germline V gene data show CDR1 as SGHDN and CDR2 as FVKESK. The V end was cut by 5 bases, the J end by 0 bases, with 6 bases between. This chain's CDR3 is CASSNRSTDTQYF. CDR3 DNA sequence: TGTGCCAGCAGCAACAGGAGCACAGATACGCAGTATTTT. The variable domain in full, with the rest retrieved from reference TRBV14 and TRBJ2-3, is EAGVTQFPSHSVIEKGQTVTLRCDPISGHDNLYWYRRVMGKEIKFLLHFVKESKQDESGMPNNRFLAERTGGTYSTLKVQPAELEDSGVYFCASSNRSTDTQYFGPGTRLTVL.

CDR3 amino acids: CASRDRGYGYTF. In DNA form, the CDR3 reads TGTGCCAGCAGGGACAGGGGGTATGGCTACACCTTC. The chain employs TRBV2 and TRBJ1-2; TRBD1 agrees at 10 bases. Germline-derived CDR1 and CDR2 are SNHLY and FYNNEI. Trimming removed 6 bases from V and 5 bases from J; junction bases left unmatched: 0. The CDR3 extends over 12 amino acids.

The chain recombines TRBV7-2 with TRBJ2-5; no definite D call. The V end was cut by 0 bases, the J end by 4 bases, with 18 bases between. Per germline, CDR1 SGHTA and CDR2 FQGNSA. This CDR3 is 17 amino acids long. CDR3 sequence (DNA): TGTGCCAGCAGCTTAGCGCGTGTTAGAACCTTGGGAGAGACCCAGTACTTC. This encodes CASSLARVRTLGETQYF.

The chain uses TRBV7-2 and TRBJ2-5, with D maybe TRBD2 (6 bases). Trimming stripped 5 bases from V and 1 base from J, with 14 bases between. This CDR3 comprises 15 residues. Looked up from germline, CDR1 is SGHTA and CDR2 is FQGNSA. The CDR3 DNA is TGTGCCAGCAGCCCGGAGGGCCGCGCCCAAGAGACCCAGTACTTC. This codes for CASSPEGRAQETQYF. Full variable domain (remainder filled in from reference TRBV7-2 and TRBJ2-5): GAGVSQSPSNKVTEKGKDVELRCDPISGHTALYWYRQSLGQGLEFLIYFQGNSAPDKSGLPSDRFSAERTGGSVSTLTIQRTQQEDSAVYLCASSPEGRAQETQYFGPGTRLLVL.